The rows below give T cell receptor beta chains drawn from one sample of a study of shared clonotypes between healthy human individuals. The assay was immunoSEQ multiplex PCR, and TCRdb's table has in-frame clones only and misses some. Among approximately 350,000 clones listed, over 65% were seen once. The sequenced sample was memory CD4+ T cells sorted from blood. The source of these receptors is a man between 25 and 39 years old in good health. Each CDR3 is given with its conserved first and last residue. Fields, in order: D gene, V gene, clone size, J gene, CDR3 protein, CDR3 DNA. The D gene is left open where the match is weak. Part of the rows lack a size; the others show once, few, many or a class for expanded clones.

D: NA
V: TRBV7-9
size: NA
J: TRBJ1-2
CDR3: CASSLDGYGYTF
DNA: TGTGCCAGCAGCTTAGATGGTTATGGCTACACCTTC

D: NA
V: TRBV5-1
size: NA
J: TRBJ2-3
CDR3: CASSLEPLSTDTQYF
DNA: TGCGCCAGCAGCTTGGAACCCCTCAGCACAGATACGCAGTATTTT

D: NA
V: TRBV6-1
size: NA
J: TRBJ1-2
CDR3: CASSERRAPSYGYTF
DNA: TGTGCCAGCAGTGAAAGGAGGGCGCCGAGCTATGGCTACACCTTC

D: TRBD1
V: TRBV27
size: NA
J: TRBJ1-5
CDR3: CASRWGQGAGPQHF
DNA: TGTGCCAGCAGATGGGGACAGGGGGCAGGTCCCCAGCATTTT

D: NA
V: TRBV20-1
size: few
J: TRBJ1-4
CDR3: CSAITGEKLFF
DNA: TGCAGTGCCATAACAGGGGAAAAACTGTTTTTT

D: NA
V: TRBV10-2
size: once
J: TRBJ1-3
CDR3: CASMGASGNTIYF
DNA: TGCGCCAGCATGGGGGCGTCTGGAAACACCATATATTTT

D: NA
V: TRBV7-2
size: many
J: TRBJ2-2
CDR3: CASSLAGVNTGELFF
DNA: TGTGCCAGCAGCTTAGCGGGGGTGAACACCGGGGAGCTGTTTTTT

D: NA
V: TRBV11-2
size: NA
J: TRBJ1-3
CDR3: CASSLVTAGSGNTIYF
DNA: TGTGCCAGCAGCTTAGTAACAGCGGGATCTGGAAACACCATATATTTT

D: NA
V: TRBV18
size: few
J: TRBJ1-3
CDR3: CASSPEIRFLANTIYF
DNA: TGTGCCAGCTCGCCAGAGATCCGTTTTTTGGCGAACACCATATATTTT

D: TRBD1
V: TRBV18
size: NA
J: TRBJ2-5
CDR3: CASSPTSGTGQETQYF
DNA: TGTGCCAGCTCACCAACGTCCGGGACAGGCCAAGAGACCCAGTACTTC

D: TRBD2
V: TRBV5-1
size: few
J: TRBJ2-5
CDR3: CASSLGLAGMETQYF
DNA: TGCGCCAGCAGCTTGGGGCTAGCGGGAATGGAGACCCAGTACTTC

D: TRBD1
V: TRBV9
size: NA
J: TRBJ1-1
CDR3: CASSPPGQGAWEAFF
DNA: TGTGCCAGCAGCCCTCCGGGACAGGGGGCATGGGAAGCTTTCTTT

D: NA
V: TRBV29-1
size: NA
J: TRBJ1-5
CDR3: CSVEETESQPQHF
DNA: TGCAGCGTTGAAGAGACAGAGAGTCAGCCCCAGCATTTT

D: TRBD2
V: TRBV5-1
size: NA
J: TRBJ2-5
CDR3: CASSMGLAGETQYF
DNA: TGCGCCAGCAGCATGGGACTAGCCGGCGAGACCCAGTACTTC

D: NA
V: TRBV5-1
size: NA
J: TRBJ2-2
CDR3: CASSLEGRTGELFF
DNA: TGCGCCAGCAGCTTGGAGGGGCGGACCGGGGAGCTGTTTTTT

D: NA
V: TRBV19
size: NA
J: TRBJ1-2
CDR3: CASKGQSGDLYGYTF
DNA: TGTGCCAGTAAGGGGCAGTCCGGGGACCTCTATGGCTACACCTTC

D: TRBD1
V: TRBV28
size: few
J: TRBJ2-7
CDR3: CASRRGTGTYEQYF
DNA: TGTGCCAGCAGACGCGGGACAGGGACCTACGAGCAGTACTTC

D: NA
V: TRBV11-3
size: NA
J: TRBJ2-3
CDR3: CASSRDITDTQYF
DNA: TGTGCCAGCAGCCGGGACATCACAGATACGCAGTATTTT

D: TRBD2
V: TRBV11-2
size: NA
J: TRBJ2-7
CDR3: CASSARLAGGYEQYF
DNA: TGTGCCAGCAGCGCCAGACTAGCGGGAGGCTACGAGCAGTACTTC

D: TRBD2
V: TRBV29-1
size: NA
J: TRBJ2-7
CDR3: CSAGSGGAYEQYF
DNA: TGCAGCGCCGGTAGCGGGGGGGCCTACGAGCAGTACTTC

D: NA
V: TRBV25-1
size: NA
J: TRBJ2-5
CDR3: CASSDKGTNQETQYF
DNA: TGTGCCAGCAGTGATAAAGGGACAAACCAAGAGACCCAGTACTTC

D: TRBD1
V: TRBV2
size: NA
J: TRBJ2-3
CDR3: CASRGDRVGTDTQYF
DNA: TGTGCCAGCAGGGGGGACAGGGTTGGCACAGATACGCAGTATTTT

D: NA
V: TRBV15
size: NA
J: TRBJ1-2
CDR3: CATSRGGTVYGYTF
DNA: TGTGCCACCAGCAGAGGAGGGACTGTTTATGGCTACACCTTC

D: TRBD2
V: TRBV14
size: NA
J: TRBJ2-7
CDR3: CASSYKTSGTPYEQYF
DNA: TGTGCCAGCAGCTATAAAACTAGCGGGACCCCCTACGAGCAGTACTTC

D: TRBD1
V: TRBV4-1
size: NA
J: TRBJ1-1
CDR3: CASSHATRDRATEAFF
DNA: TGCGCCAGCAGCCATGCGACCCGGGACAGGGCCACTGAAGCTTTCTTT

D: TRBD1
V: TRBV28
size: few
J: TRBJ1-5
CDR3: CASFPRGPDQPQHF
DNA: TGTGCCAGCTTTCCAAGGGGGCCGGATCAGCCCCAGCATTTT

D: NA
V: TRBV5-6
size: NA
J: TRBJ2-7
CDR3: CASSRDRNYEQYF
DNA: TGTGCCAGCAGCCGGGACCGAAACTACGAGCAGTACTTC

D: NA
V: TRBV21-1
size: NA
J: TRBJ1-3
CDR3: CASSNVMEMHGNSGNTIYF
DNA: TGTGCCAGCAGCAACGTCATGGAGATGCACGGTAACTCTGGAAACACCATATATTTT

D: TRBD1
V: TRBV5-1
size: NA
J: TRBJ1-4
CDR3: CASSRGQVNEKLFF
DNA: TGCGCCAGCAGCAGGGGACAGGTTAATGAAAAACTGTTTTTT

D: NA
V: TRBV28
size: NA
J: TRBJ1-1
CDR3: CASTLTVNTEAFF
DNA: TGTGCCAGCACCTTGACAGTGAACACTGAAGCTTTCTTT

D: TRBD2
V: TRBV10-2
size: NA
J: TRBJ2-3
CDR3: CASSGPLAGSTDTQYF
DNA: TGCGCCAGCAGTGGACCCCTAGCGGGTAGCACAGATACGCAGTATTTT

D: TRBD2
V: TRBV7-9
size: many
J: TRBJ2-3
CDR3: CASSRPGLGPDTQYF
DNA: TGTGCCAGCAGCCGTCCGGGACTAGGTCCAGATACGCAGTATTTT

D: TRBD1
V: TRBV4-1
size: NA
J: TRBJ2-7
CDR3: CASSQDGDRGEYEQYF
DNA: TGCGCCAGCAGCCAAGACGGGGACAGGGGGGAATACGAGCAGTACTTC

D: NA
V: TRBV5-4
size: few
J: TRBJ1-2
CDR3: CASSPERGRGGYTF
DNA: TGTGCCAGCAGCCCTGAACGAGGGCGAGGTGGCTACACCTTC

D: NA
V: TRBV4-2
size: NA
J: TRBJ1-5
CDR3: CASSYRVVDQPQHF
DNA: TGTGCCAGCAGCTACAGGGTGGTGGATCAGCCCCAGCATTTT

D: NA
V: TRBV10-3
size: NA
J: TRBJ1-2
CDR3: CAIPPTGSDYGYTF
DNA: TGTGCCATCCCCCCCACAGGGTCCGACTATGGCTACACCTTC

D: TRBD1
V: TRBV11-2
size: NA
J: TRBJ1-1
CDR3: CASSSLLQRQGNTEAFF
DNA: TGTGCCAGCAGCTCCCTTCTCCAGCGACAGGGGAACACTGAAGCTTTCTTT

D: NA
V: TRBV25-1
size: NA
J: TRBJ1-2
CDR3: CASRGGVGGYTF
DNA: TGTGCCAGCAGGGGGGGGGTCGGTGGCTACACCTTC

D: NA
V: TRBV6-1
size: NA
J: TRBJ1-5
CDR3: CASRAGSSNQPQHF
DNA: TGTGCCAGCAGGGCAGGGAGCAGCAATCAGCCCCAGCATTTT

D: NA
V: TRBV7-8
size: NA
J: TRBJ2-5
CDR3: CASSWGGETQYF
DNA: TGTGCCAGCAGCTGGGGAGGAGAGACCCAGTACTTC

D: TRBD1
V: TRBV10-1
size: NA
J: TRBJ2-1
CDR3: CASSESMGQGRDEQFF
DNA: TGCGCCAGCAGTGAGTCTATGGGACAGGGTAGGGATGAGCAGTTCTTC

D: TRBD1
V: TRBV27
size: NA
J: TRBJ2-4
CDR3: CASSFILQGNRKNIQYF
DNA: TGTGCCAGCAGTTTCATCCTACAGGGGAATAGGAAAAACATTCAGTACTTC